This is a list of T cell receptor beta chains from one sample in a study of graft-versus-host responses after intestinal transplantation. Profiling relied on immunoSEQ multiplex PCR, and the TCRdb table lists in-frame clones only, not all of them. The repertoire consists of about 73,000 clones, with nearly 90% occurring once and the leading ten covering about 4%. Their recognized antigens are unknown. This specimen was unstimulated CD8+ T cells sorted from spleen or lymph node cells, taken before transplant. The receptor set was obtained from a human donor who was the organ donor for an intestinal transplant. Both conserved end residues are trimmed from each CDR3. The D gene is left open where the match is weak.

len: 12; v_gene: TRBV27; j_gene: TRBJ2-1; d_gene: .; CDR3aa: ASSSWSSYNEQF
len: 18; v_gene: TRBV27; j_gene: TRBJ2-5; d_gene: TRBD1; CDR3aa: ASSWPWDRVAGEPQETQY
len: 13; v_gene: TRBV4-1; j_gene: TRBJ2-1; d_gene: .; CDR3aa: ASSQDLASYNEQF
len: 13; v_gene: TRBV7-6; j_gene: TRBJ2-1; d_gene: .; CDR3aa: ASSLDAVSYNEQF
len: 14; v_gene: TRBV6-4; j_gene: TRBJ2-1; d_gene: TRBD1; CDR3aa: ASSEHGGQGANEQF
len: 11; v_gene: TRBV5-4; j_gene: TRBJ2-1; d_gene: .; CDR3aa: ASSYRGRREQF
len: 14; v_gene: TRBV7-8; j_gene: TRBJ1-6; d_gene: .; CDR3aa: ASSPSTGGHNSPLH
len: 16; v_gene: TRBV7-9; j_gene: TRBJ1-5; d_gene: .; CDR3aa: ASSFNRGSGESNQPQH
len: 12; v_gene: TRBV11-3; j_gene: TRBJ2-3; d_gene: TRBD1; CDR3aa: ASSFGQGTDTQY
len: 12; v_gene: TRBV7-9; j_gene: TRBJ1-2; d_gene: .; CDR3aa: ASSLHPRYYGYT
len: 13; v_gene: TRBV19; j_gene: TRBJ2-3; d_gene: TRBD2; CDR3aa: ASSIGLAGTDTQY
len: 12; v_gene: TRBV29-1; j_gene: TRBJ2-2; d_gene: .; CDR3aa: SAPMGATGGELF
len: 14; v_gene: TRBV7-6; j_gene: TRBJ2-5; d_gene: TRBD1; CDR3aa: ASSTGQGTHGETQY
len: 13; v_gene: TRBV19; j_gene: TRBJ2-1; d_gene: TRBD1; CDR3aa: ASSIGTGQHNEQF
len: 16; v_gene: TRBV4-1; j_gene: TRBJ1-1; d_gene: .; CDR3aa: ASSQGGLVEGLSTEAF
len: 11; v_gene: TRBV6-5; j_gene: TRBJ1-1; d_gene: .; CDR3aa: ASHLTENTEAF
len: 12; v_gene: TRBV6-6; j_gene: TRBJ1-1; d_gene: .; CDR3aa: ASSYLRTNTEAF
len: 13; v_gene: TRBV6-5; j_gene: TRBJ1-6; d_gene: .; CDR3aa: ASSPDMGREGPLH